This T cell receptor beta chain was found in a study of regulatory and conventional T cells in RAG deficiency. Study results and limitations: RAG-deficient patients showed markedly lower Shannon entropy and higher Simpson indices than control T-cell subsets. Shorter CDR3s in all patient subsets; >80% Treg-Tconv overlap in Omenn.

Genomic DNA came from blood regulatory T cells gated CD4+ CD25-high CD127-low. V was clipped by 0 bases and J by 9 bases, with 6 bases between them. CDR1 is ENHRY and CDR2 is SYGVKD in the germline V gene. The CDR3 extends over 13 amino acids. Profiled with immunoSEQ multiplex PCR; TCRdb holds only in-frame clones, not every one. The table shows under 20,000 clones, with 87% occurring only once. Concerning this clone itself: Its antigen is unidentified.

This sample was shared with a second study, whose subject was regulatory T cells. Per that paper: Amplification used 52 TRBV primers and 13 TRBJ primers.

The specimen was Tregs sorted from blood. The gene calls are TRBV10-3 and TRBJ1-6; D is perhaps TRBD1 (5 bases). The sequence was collected from a human donor in good health. Written as DNA, the CDR3 is TGTGCCATCAGTGAGTCGGGGGTTTCACCCCTCCACTTT. Protein sequence: CAISESGVSPLHF.